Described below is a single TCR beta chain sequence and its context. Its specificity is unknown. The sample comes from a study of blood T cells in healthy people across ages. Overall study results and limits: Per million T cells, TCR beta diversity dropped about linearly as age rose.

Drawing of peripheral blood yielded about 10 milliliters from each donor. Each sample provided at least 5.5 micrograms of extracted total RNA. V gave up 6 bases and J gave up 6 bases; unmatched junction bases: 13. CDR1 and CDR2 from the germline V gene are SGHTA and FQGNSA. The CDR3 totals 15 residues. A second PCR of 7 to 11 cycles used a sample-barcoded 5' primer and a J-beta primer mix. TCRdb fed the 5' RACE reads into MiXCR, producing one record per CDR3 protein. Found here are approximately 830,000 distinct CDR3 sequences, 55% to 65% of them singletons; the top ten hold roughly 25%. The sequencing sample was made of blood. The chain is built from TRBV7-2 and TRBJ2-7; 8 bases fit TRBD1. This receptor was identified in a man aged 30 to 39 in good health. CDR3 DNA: TGTGCCAGCAGTCCACAGGGGGGCAAAGGGGTCGAGCAGTACTTC. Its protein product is CASSPQGGKGVEQYF.